The 32 T cell receptor beta chains below come from one sample, sequenced in a study of shared clonotypes between healthy human individuals. Method: immunoSEQ multiplex PCR; TCRdb's copy keeps in-frame clones and lacks some. Among under 150,000 clones, around two thirds were seen once, and the ten largest hold just under 25%. The sample consisted of memory CD8+ T cells sorted from blood. The subset was: CD45RO+ cells pooled with CCR7-negative TemRA cells. These receptors all come from a woman in her 30s in good health.

The chain has TRBV7-8 and TRBJ2-7; maybe TRBD2 (5 bases). In germline, CDR1 is SGHVS, CDR2 FQNEAQ. The CDR3 extends over 19 amino acids. The V end lost 6 bases, the J end lost 1 base, and 28 bases lay between the germline ends. CDR3: CASSPPILVFFWESYEQYF. The DNA for the CDR3 is TGTGCCAGCAGTCCTCCCATCCTAGTATTCTTTTGGGAGTCCTACGAGCAGTACTTC.

The chain carries TRBV6-6 and TRBJ2-7; 12 nucleotides align to TRBD1. The J segment lost 7 bases and the V segment lost 2 bases, leaving 6 bases of the junction unmatched. The CDR3 loop spans 15 amino acids. Germline V gives CDR1 MNHNY, CDR2 SVGAGI (reference sequence). CDR3 sequence: CASSYRRDRGLEQYF. CDR3 sequence (DNA): TGTGCCAGCAGTTACCGACGGGACAGGGGGCTTGAGCAGTACTTC.

The chain has TRBV6-5 and TRBJ1-4, with D tentatively TRBD1 (6 bases). Between the trimmed V and J ends, which lost 3 bases and 7 bases, there was a span of 18 bases. Germline CDR1 and CDR2: MNHEY and SVGAGI. This CDR3 is 16 amino acids long. The CDR3 bases are TGTGCCAGCAGTTATCTTCTTCAGGGGTTTCCTGAAAAACTGTTTTTT. Protein: CASSYLLQGFPEKLFF.

This clone was seen a handful of times. V usage is TRBV29-1 and J usage is TRBJ2-5; D perhaps matches TRBD1 (5 bases). The last part of the DNA fits TRBJ2-7 better; the J call may be wrong. Germline lookup yields CDR1 SQVTM and CDR2 ANQGSEA. The CDR3 runs 13 residues. CDR3 bases: TGCAGCGTTGTCCAGGGTGATCGGAACGAGCAGTACTTC. This gives the protein CSVVQGDRNEQYF.

The chain couples TRBV25-1 to TRBJ2-1; D not certain. Germline V gene data show CDR1 as MGHDK and CDR2 as SYGVNS. V shed 1 base and J shed 6 bases, with 10 bases lying between them. The CDR3 has 14 amino acids. CDR3 sequence: CASSESVASNEQFF. CDR3 DNA: TGTGCCAGCAGTGAATCGGTGGCATCCAATGAGCAGTTCTTC.

V and J are TRBV27 and TRBJ2-3, with 7 bases aligning to TRBD1. The CDR3 is 15 residues long. Trimming cost V 4 bases and J 2 bases; bases outside gene matches: 6. Germline V gene sequence: CDR1 MNHEY, CDR2 SMNVEV (reference sequence). CDR3 amino acids: CASSSGGYDTDTQYF. The DNA for the CDR3 is TGTGCCAGCAGTTCAGGGGGTTACGACACAGATACGCAGTATTTT.

The V and J genes are TRBV5-6 and TRBJ2-7, with D perhaps matching TRBD1 (5 bases). The germline V gene encodes CDR1 SGHDT and CDR2 YYEEEE. Trimming took 5 bases from V and 3 from J, leaving 21 bases between them. The CDR3 is 16 residues long. CDR3: CASRHQVADIFYEQYF. Here the CDR3 DNA reads TGTGCCAGCAGACATCAGGTGGCGGACATCTTCTACGAGCAGTACTTC.

This rearrangement joins TRBV6-1 to TRBJ2-3; D call uncertain. The germline CDR1 and CDR2 sequences are MNHNS and SASEGT. The CDR3 is 15 amino acids. Trimming stripped 3 bases from V and 1 base from J, with 11 bases between. CDR3: CASSEQSGGTDTQYF. Here the CDR3 DNA reads TGTGCCAGCAGTGAGCAGTCAGGAGGCACAGATACGCAGTATTTT.

The genes are TRBV27 and TRBJ2-7, with 8 bases identical to TRBD2. Germline loops: CDR1 MNHEY, CDR2 SMNVEV (reference sequence). V lost 4 bases to trimming and J lost 0 bases; unmatched junction nucleotides: 5. The CDR3 is 15 amino acids. The CDR3 sequence is CASSSTGTSSYEQYF. The DNA for the CDR3 is TGTGCCAGCAGTTCTACCGGGACTAGCTCCTACGAGCAGTACTTC.

The V gene is TRBV2, the J gene TRBJ2-7; 9 bases agree with TRBD2. CDR1 SNHLY and CDR2 FYNNEI come from the germline V gene. This CDR3 contains 13 residues. The ends lost 4 bases at V and 6 bases at J; junction bases unmatched: 4. The CDR3 region has the DNA TGTGCCAGCAGTGTAGCGGGAGTGAGCGAGCAGTACTTC. This sequence encodes CASSVAGVSEQYF.

This clone appeared a few times. The CDR3 sequence is CASSEGDRLVSPLHF. CDR3 nucleotide sequence: TGTGCCAGCAGTGAAGGGGACCGACTTGTTTCACCCCTCCACTTT. J is TRBJ1-6 and V is TRBV2; the D gene is possibly TRBD1 (5 bases). Deletions cut 1 base from V and 9 bases from J, with 13 bases between. Germline CDR1 and CDR2: SNHLY and FYNNEI. This CDR3 comprises 15 residues.

This clone occurred a few times. The V and J genes are TRBV21-1 and TRBJ2-5. TRBV21-1 is an annotated pseudogene. The CDR3 contains 14 residues. CDR3 bases: TGTGCCACCAAGACAGCTAGCCTTTGCGGGACCCAGTACTTC. Its translation is CATKTASLCGTQYF.

The V call is TRBV25-1, the J call TRBJ1-4; 9 bases map to TRBD1. The V segment lost 3 bases and the J segment 7 bases; nucleotides outside the gene matches: 9. The CDR3 sequence is 16 residues long. In germline, CDR1 is MGHDK, CDR2 SYGVNS. CDR3 nucleotides: TGTGCCAGCAGTGACCCCGAAGGGACAGGGATTGAAAAACTGTTTTTT. Translated: CASSDPEGTGIEKLFF. Complete variable domain (other parts from reference TRBV25-1 and TRBJ1-4): EADIYQTPRYLVIGTGKKITLECSQTMGHDKMYWYQQDPGMELHLIHYSYGVNSTEKGDLSSESTVSRIRTEHFPLTLESARPSHTSQYLCASSDPEGTGIEKLFFGSGTQLSVL.

DNA of the CDR3: TGTGCCAGCAGCGAGGCGGGGAAGGGTAATGAAAAACTGTTTTTT. This gives the protein CASSEAGKGNEKLFF. J is TRBJ1-4 and V is TRBV2; D gene unclear. The germline V gene has CDR1 SNHLY and CDR2 FYNNEI. V lost 6 bases to trimming and J lost 4 bases, with 15 bases between them. The CDR3 spans 15 residues.

The rearrangement joins TRBV11-2 to TRBJ1-4; TRBD1 aligns across 7 bases. The V segment lost 5 bases and the J segment 0 bases; nucleotides outside the gene matches: 3. From germline, CDR1 is SGHAT and CDR2 FQNNGV. The CDR3 totals 15 residues. CDR3 in amino acids: CASSGGTATNEKLFF. The CDR3 nucleotides are TGTGCCAGCAGCGGGGGGACAGCAACTAATGAAAAACTGTTTTTT.

The sample holds many counts of this clone. The gene calls are TRBV5-4 and TRBJ2-7, with TRBD2 matching over 7 bases. This CDR3 contains 15 residues. V trimming: 0 bases; J trimming: 2 bases; junction bases outside the gene matches: 5. Germline V gene lookup returns CDR1 SGHNT and CDR2 YYREEE (reference sequence). CDR3 residues: CASSLEPSGPYEQYF. CDR3 nucleotides: TGTGCCAGCAGCTTGGAGCCTAGCGGCCCCTACGAGCAGTACTTC.

This chain connects TRBV27 to TRBJ2-7, with D hard to call. This CDR3 comprises 14 residues. CDR1 is MNHEY and CDR2 is SMNVEV in the germline V gene (reference sequence). The germline V and J ends were trimmed by 2 bases and 5 bases, with 13 bases remaining between them. CDR3 DNA: TGTGCCAGCAGTTTACTGCCGGCCCTCAACGAGCAGTACTTC. Translated, it gives CASSLLPALNEQYF.

This chain links TRBV10-3 with TRBJ2-1; D may be TRBD2 (6 bases). The V end was cut by 6 bases, the J end by 0 bases, with 9 bases between. Germline CDR1 is ENHRY and CDR2 is SYGVKD. This CDR3 region has 14 residues. CDR3 residues: CAIRSTSSYNEQFF. The CDR3 DNA follows: TGTGCCATCAGGTCGACTAGCTCCTACAATGAGCAGTTCTTC.

The genes are TRBV29-1 and TRBJ2-5; D not resolved. The DNA end favors TRBJ2-7, so the J call may be wrong. The V gene's germline CDR1 is SQVTM and CDR2 ANQGSEA. The CDR3 is made up of 11 amino acids. This CDR3 reads CSVGDPYEQYF. The CDR3, as DNA: TGCAGCGTTGGGGATCCCTACGAGCAGTACTTC.

Notes on this clone: An end of the junction does not agree with germline; a read error may underlie this. The chain couples TRBV5-8 to TRBJ2-7; TRBD2 matches at 8 bases. Germline V gene sequence: CDR1 SGHTS, CDR2 YDEGEE. The CDR3 consists of 15 residues. CDR3: CASSRAGRGSYKQYF. The DNA of the CDR3 is TGTGCCAGCAGCAGGGCCGGGAGGGGGTCCTACAAGCAGTACTTC.

The CDR3 is CASSLVIQLRQGIGNTIYF. The DNA of the CDR3 is TGTGCCAGCAGCTTAGTGATACAGCTGAGACAGGGCATAGGAAACACCATATATTTT. The chain carries TRBV7-2 and TRBJ1-3; 7 bases match TRBD1. Germline V lookup: CDR1 SGHTA, CDR2 FQGNSA. The CDR3 covers 19 residues. V was pared by 1 base and J by 4 bases, with 16 bases of the junction left unmatched.

This chain joins TRBV9 and TRBJ2-5, with D perhaps given as TRBD1 or TRBD2 (5 bases each). Germline V CDR1 and CDR2: SGDLS, YYNGEE. The germline V and J ends were trimmed by 1 base and 1 base, with 14 bases remaining between them. The CDR3 is 16 residues long. CDR3 region: CASSVRFWDAQETQYF. The CDR3 bases are TGTGCCAGCAGCGTACGGTTCTGGGACGCCCAAGAGACCCAGTACTTC.

The chain is built from TRBV29-1 and TRBJ2-3, with D possibly TRBD1 on 6 matching bases. The CDR3 has 15 amino acids. Germline loops: CDR1 SQVTM, CDR2 ANQGSEA. Trimming removed 1 base at V and 4 bases at J, with 15 bases between. This CDR3 is CSVEARGGSADTQYF. CDR3 in DNA: TGCAGCGTTGAAGCCCGAGGGGGAAGCGCAGATACGCAGTATTTT.

The genes are TRBV7-9 and TRBJ2-7; either TRBD1 or TRBD2 may supply D (6 bases each). This CDR3 has 13 residues. Trimming stripped 3 bases from V and 2 bases from J, with 8 bases between. Germline V gene data show CDR1 as SEHNR and CDR2 as FQNEAQ (reference sequence). The CDR3 DNA follows: TGTGCCAGCAGCTTTGGGGGGCCCTACGAGCAGTACTTC. Translation: CASSFGGPYEQYF.

The chain carries TRBV7-6 and TRBJ2-3; D gene uncertain. This CDR3 contains 12 residues. Trimming cost V 2 bases and J 6 bases, with 6 bases left between them. The germline V gene has CDR1 SGHVS and CDR2 FNYEAQ. The DNA of the CDR3 is TGTGCCAGCAGCTTATCTGGGGATACGCAGTATTTT. It encodes CASSLSGDTQYF.

This clone appeared a single time. The V call is TRBV29-1, the J call TRBJ2-2; 14 nucleotides align to TRBD2. CDR3 length: 15 residues. V dropped 7 bases and J dropped 6; count of bases not matched to a gene: 7. The germline gives CDR1 SQVTM, CDR2 ANQGSEA. The CDR3 DNA is TGCAGCGGCCAGACTAGCGGGAGGGCGTCCGGGGAGCTGTTTTTT. Amino acids: CSGQTSGRASGELFF.

CDR3 coding DNA: TGCAGCGTTGAAGGGCCCATTAAAAGTGAGCAGTTCTTC. Its protein is CSVEGPIKSEQFF. The chain couples TRBV29-1 to TRBJ2-1, with D unresolved. The germline CDR1 and CDR2 sequences are SQVTM and ANQGSEA. The CDR3 totals 13 residues. Trimming left V 1 base short and J 9 bases short, with 13 bases between.

The chain links TRBV5-1 to TRBJ2-2; no definite D call. The CDR3 is 16 amino acids. V was trimmed by 2 bases and J by 5 bases, leaving 16 bases between them. Germline V gene lookup returns CDR1 SGHRS and CDR2 YFSETQ. The CDR3 DNA sequence: TGCGCCAGCAGCTTAGTTCCCCAGAGTCGAACCGGGGAGCTGTTTTTT. The encoded protein is CASSLVPQSRTGELFF.

The rearrangement links TRBV4-2 to TRBJ2-7; TRBD1 is a possible D gene (6 bases). The CDR3 is made up of 15 amino acids. Germline CDR1 and CDR2: LGHNA and YNFKEQ. V was clipped by 5 bases and J by 3 bases, with 17 bases between them. DNA for the CDR3: TGTGCCAGCAGCTTGGGGGCAGGGAACCTCTACGAGCAGTACTTC. This encodes CASSLGAGNLYEQYF.

This rearrangement joins TRBV27 to TRBJ1-1; TRBD1 might be the D (6 bases). Trimming cost V 6 bases and J 8 bases, with 16 bases left between them. The V gene's germline CDR1 is MNHEY and CDR2 SMNVEV (reference sequence). This CDR3 region has 13 residues. The CDR3 nucleotides read TGTGCCAGCAGGTGGGACAAGGGGACGGAAGCTTTCTTT. It encodes CASRWDKGTEAFF.

The rearrangement joins TRBV2 to TRBJ2-1; D tentatively reads TRBD1 or TRBD2 (5 bases each). The V end lost 4 bases, the J end lost 10 bases, and 20 bases lay between the germline ends. This CDR3 region has 15 residues. Germline V gives CDR1 SNHLY, CDR2 FYNNEI. The chain's CDR3 is CASSVGRPTLGEQFF. CDR3 sequence (DNA): TGTGCCAGCAGTGTGGGACGGCCCACACTCGGGGAGCAGTTCTTC.

The chain recombines TRBV27 with TRBJ1-2; D not resolved. CDR3 length equals 13 residues. In germline, CDR1 is MNHEY, CDR2 SMNVEV (reference sequence). The V and J ends lost 11 bases and 3 bases respectively, with 16 bases between them. This chain's CDR3 is CAVFRGPHYGYTF. The CDR3 nucleotides read TGTGCCGTTTTTCGGGGTCCTCACTATGGCTACACCTTC.